One TCR beta chain is described in this entry. What it binds is not known. The sample comes from a study of T cells in localized non-small cell lung cancer. Germline V gives CDR1 KGHSH, CDR2 LQKENI. V was pared by 2 bases and J by 1 base, with 14 bases between. This CDR3 is built from 16 residues. Study results and limitations: Turning up in adjacent lung were a median roughly 50 of the top 100 tumor clones. Exceeding tumor, uninvolved adjacent lung had the highest T cell clonality. Those with higher blood T cell density had longer overall survival.

Profiling relied on immunoSEQ multiplex PCR, and the TCRdb table lists in-frame clones only, not all of them. This sample has 1,500 to 2,000 clones; under 30% occur once, and the top ten carry approximately 10%. The TCR sequence derives from a female donor over 55 with stage I lung adenocarcinoma. The J gene is TRBJ2-5, the V gene TRBV18, with D possibly matching TRBD1 (6 bases). The specimen comprised normal lung tissue next to the tumor, sampled before any cancer treatment. DNA for the CDR3: TGTGCCAGCTCACCAAACTCAGGGGTGGGCCAAGAGACCCAGTACTTC. Its protein product is CASSPNSGVGQETQYF.